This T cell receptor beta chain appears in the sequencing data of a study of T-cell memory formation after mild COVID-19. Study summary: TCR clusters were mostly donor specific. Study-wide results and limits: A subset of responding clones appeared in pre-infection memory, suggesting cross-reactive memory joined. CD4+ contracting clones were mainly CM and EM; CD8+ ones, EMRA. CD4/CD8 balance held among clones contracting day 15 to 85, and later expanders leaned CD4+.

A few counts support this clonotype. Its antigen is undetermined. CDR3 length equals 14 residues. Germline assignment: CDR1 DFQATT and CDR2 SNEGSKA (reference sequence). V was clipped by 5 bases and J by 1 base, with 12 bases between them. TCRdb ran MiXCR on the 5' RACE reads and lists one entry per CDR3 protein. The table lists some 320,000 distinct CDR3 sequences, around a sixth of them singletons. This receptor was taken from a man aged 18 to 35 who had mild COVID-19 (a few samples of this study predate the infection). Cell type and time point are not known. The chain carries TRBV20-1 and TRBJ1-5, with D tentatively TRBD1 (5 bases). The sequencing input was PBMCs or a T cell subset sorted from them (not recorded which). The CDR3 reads CSAGSRQSNQPQHF. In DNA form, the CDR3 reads TGCAGTGCTGGATCCCGACAGAGCAATCAGCCCCAGCATTTT.